This TCR beta chain was sequenced for a study of cytomegalovirus exposure and HLA in healthy donors. Findings and limits, study-wide: Cytomegalovirus status was reportedly diagnosed by the classifier with high specificity and sensitivity.

This PCR relied on a set of 60 Vbeta primers and 13 Jbeta primers. Profiling relied on immunoSEQ multiplex PCR, and the TCRdb table lists in-frame clones only, not all of them. Here the sample spans 180,000 or so clones, 9.5% being singletons. Regarding this clone: Its specificity is unknown.

The CDR3 is made up of 13 amino acids. V was shortened by 0 bases and J by 5 bases, with 6 bases between the two germline ends. Germline V CDR1 and CDR2: SGHRS, YFSETQ. The V call is TRBV5-1, the J call TRBJ1-5; D is unresolved. The clonotype originates from a woman under 40 in good health and CMV-seropositive. The sequencing input was PBMCs. CDR3 nucleotides: TGCGCCAGCAGCTTGGTTCCAGATCAGCCCCAGCATTTT. It translates to CASSLVPDQPQHF. The full variable domain, rest sourced from reference TRBV5-1 and TRBJ1-5, is KAGVTQTPRYLIKTRGQQVTLSCSPISGHRSVSWYQQTPGQGLQFLFEYFSETQRNKGNFPGRFSGRQFSNSRSEMNVSTLELGDSALYLCASSLVPDQPQHFGDGTRLSIL.